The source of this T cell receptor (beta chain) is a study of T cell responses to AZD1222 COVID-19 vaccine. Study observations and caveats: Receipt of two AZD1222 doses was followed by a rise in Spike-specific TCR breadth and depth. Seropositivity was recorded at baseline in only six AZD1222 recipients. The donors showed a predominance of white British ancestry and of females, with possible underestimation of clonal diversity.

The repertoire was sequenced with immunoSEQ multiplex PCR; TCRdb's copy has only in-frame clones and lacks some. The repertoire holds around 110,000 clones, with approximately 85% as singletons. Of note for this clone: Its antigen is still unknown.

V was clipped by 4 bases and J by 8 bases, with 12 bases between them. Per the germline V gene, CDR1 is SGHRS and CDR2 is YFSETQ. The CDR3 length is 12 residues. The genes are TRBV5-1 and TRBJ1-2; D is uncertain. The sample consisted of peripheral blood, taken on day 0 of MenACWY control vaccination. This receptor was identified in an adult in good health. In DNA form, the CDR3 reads TGCGCCAGCAGCCAGGACCATTGGGGCTACACCTTC. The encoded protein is CASSQDHWGYTF. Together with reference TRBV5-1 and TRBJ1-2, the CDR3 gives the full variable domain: KAGVTQTPRYLIKTRGQQVTLSCSPISGHRSVSWYQQTPGQGLQFLFEYFSETQRNKGNFPGRFSGRQFSNSRSEMNVSTLELGDSALYLCASSQDHWGYTFGSGTRLTVV.